These 11 T cell receptor beta chains originate from one sample sequenced in a study of T cell repertoires in cytomegalovirus infection. MiXCR, applied by TCRdb to the reads, yields one record per CDR3 protein. The table lists roughly 140,000 distinct CDR3 sequences, roughly a quarter of them singletons. The sequenced sample was PBMCs. All receptors derive from a human donor in good health (CMV status not recorded). Some clones in this sample may be carry-over from other donors' samples.

This clonotype has more than one count but fewer than ten. The gene calls are TRBV25-1 and TRBJ1-4; D uncertain. The germline V gene encodes CDR1 MGHDK and CDR2 SYGVNS. V lost 4 bases and J lost 0, with 6 bases in between. This CDR3 has 14 residues. CDR3 DNA sequence: TGTGCCAGCAGTGGAAGGGCAACTAATGAAAAACTGTTTTTT. Its protein product is CASSGRATNEKLFF.

This sequence joins TRBV11-2 and TRBJ2-7; D gene ambiguous. Trimming took off 1 base at V and 3 bases at J, with 7 bases between the two ends. The length of the CDR3 is 13 residues. Germline CDR1 SGHAT, CDR2 FQNNGV. CDR3 protein: CASSLGSVYEQYF. The CDR3, as DNA: TGTGCCAGCAGCTTAGGCAGTGTCTACGAGCAGTACTTC.

This clonotype was seen many times. The gene calls are TRBV7-8 and TRBJ1-2; 7 nucleotides line up with TRBD1. Germline loops: CDR1 SGHVS, CDR2 FQNEAQ. The CDR3 has 15 amino acids. V dropped 5 bases and J dropped 2; count of bases not matched to a gene: 8. The CDR3 region has the DNA TGTGCCAGCAGCCCGAGAGCGGGACAGAACTATGGCTACACCTTC. Translated, it gives CASSPRAGQNYGYTF.

Turning to this clonotype: The junction and the germline gene differ at one end; a read error may be behind it. This chain uses TRBV28 with TRBJ2-1; 7 nucleotides align to TRBD1. The CDR3 length is 16 residues. Per the germline V gene, CDR1 is MDHEN and CDR2 is SYDVKM. The CDR3 DNA is TGTGCCAGCAGTTCCGACGACAGGGTTAAGTACATTGAGCAGTTCTTC. This encodes CASSSDDRVKYIEQFF.

V is TRBV27 and J is TRBJ2-7; D not certain. Between the trimmed V and J ends, which lost 2 bases and 2 bases, there was a span of 10 bases. CDR3 length: 14 residues. Germline assignment: CDR1 MNHEY and CDR2 SMNVEV (reference sequence). CDR3 region: CASSLRVPPYEQYF. CDR3 DNA: TGTGCCAGCAGTTTAAGGGTTCCGCCCTACGAGCAGTACTTC.

This clonotype was counted a few times. The chain combines TRBV18 with TRBJ2-1, with D unresolved. V was clipped by 2 bases and J by 8 bases, with 10 bases between them. Per the germline V gene, CDR1 is KGHSH and CDR2 is LQKENI. The CDR3 is 13 amino acids. For the CDR3, the DNA is TGTGCCAGCTCACCAAAAAAAAGGGATGAGCAGTTCTTC. This gives the protein CASSPKKRDEQFF.

There are many counts of this clonotype. The V and J genes are TRBV7-8 and TRBJ1-5, with TRBD1 identical over 7 bases. Trimming took 3 bases from V and 5 from J; bases not matched to a gene: 10. Germline V gene data show CDR1 as SGHVS and CDR2 as FQNEAQ. The CDR3 runs to 16 residues. As DNA, the CDR3 is TGTGCCAGCAGCTTGGTCCAGGGGGGCTTTGATCAGCCCCAGCATTTT. This encodes CASSLVQGGFDQPQHF.

A few counts support this clonotype. The chain is built from TRBV11-2 and TRBJ2-5; D not certain. CDR1 and CDR2 (germline): SGHAT, FQNNGV. CDR3 length: 15 residues. Trimming left V 0 bases short and J 0 bases short, with 8 bases between. The CDR3 bases are TGTGCCAGCAGCTTAGACCCCAGACACCAAGAGACCCAGTACTTC. Translation: CASSLDPRHQETQYF.

The chain links TRBV20-1 to TRBJ2-6; 11 positions agree with TRBD2. Per the germline V gene, CDR1 is DFQATT and CDR2 is SNEGSKA (reference sequence). The V segment lost 2 bases and the J segment 0 bases; nucleotides outside the gene matches: 9. The CDR3 runs 19 residues. In DNA, the CDR3 is TGCAGTGCTAGAACTCAATTAGCGGGGGGGACCTCTGGGGCCAACGTCCTGACTTTC. Translation gives CSARTQLAGGTSGANVLTF.

This clonotype occurred many times. The chain carries TRBV7-2 and TRBJ2-1; 12 positions match TRBD2. The CDR3 contains 15 residues. CDR1 SGHTA and CDR2 FQGNSA come from the germline V gene. The ends lost 8 bases at V and 2 bases at J; junction bases unmatched: 4. CDR3 DNA: TGTGCCAGCTGTCCTAGCGGGGGGGCCTACAATGAGCAGTTCTTC. Encoded protein: CASCPSGGAYNEQFF.

The chain employs TRBV29-1 and TRBJ2-3; 8 bases fit TRBD2. This CDR3 comprises 16 residues. The V segment lost 3 bases and the J segment 1 base; nucleotides outside the gene matches: 9. The germline V gene encodes CDR1 SQVTM and CDR2 ANQGSEA. CDR3 amino acids: CSVEILETSGTDTQYF. CDR3 in DNA: TGCAGCGTTGAGATATTGGAGACTAGCGGCACAGATACGCAGTATTTT.